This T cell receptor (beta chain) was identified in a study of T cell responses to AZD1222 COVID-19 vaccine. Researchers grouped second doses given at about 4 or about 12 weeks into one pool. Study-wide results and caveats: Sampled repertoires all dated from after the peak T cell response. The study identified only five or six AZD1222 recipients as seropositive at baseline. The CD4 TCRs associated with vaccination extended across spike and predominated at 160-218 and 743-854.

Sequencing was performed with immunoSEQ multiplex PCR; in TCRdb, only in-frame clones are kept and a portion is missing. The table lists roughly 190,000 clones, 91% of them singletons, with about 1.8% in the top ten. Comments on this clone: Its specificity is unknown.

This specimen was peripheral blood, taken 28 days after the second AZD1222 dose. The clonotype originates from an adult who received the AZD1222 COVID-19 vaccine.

This CDR3 is CASGPQGTTGELFF. Here the CDR3 DNA reads TGTGCCAGCGGACCACAGGGGACCACCGGGGAGCTGTTTTTT. The chain has TRBV7-2 and TRBJ2-2; TRBD1 agrees at 7 bases. The germline gives CDR1 SGHTA, CDR2 FQGNSA. J lost 4 bases, V lost 8 bases, and 7 bases had no gene match. This CDR3 has 14 residues.